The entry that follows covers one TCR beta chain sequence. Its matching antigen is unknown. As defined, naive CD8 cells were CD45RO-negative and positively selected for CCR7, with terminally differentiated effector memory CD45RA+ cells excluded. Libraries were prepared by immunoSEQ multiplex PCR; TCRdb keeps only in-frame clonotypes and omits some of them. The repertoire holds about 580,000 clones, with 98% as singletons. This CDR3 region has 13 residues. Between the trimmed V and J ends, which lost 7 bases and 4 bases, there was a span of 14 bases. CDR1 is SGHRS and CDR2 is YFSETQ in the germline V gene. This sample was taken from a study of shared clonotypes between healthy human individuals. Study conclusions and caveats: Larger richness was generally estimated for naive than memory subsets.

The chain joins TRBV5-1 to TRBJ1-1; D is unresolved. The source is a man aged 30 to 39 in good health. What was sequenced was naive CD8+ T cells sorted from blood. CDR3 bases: TGCGCCAGCGCCAAACCGCCTGCCACTGAAGCTTTCTTT. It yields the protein CASAKPPATEAFF.